Listed here are 2 T cell receptor beta chains from one sample, sequenced in a study of vaccination effects on CD4 cells after COVID-19 (dated 2022 in TCRdb). In the ViraFEST assay, PBMC were stimulated with viral peptide pools, and TCR sequencing was then used to find antigen-specific CD4+ T cell clonotypes based on their expansion. After around 11 days of culture, CD4+ T cells were isolated with the EasySep CD4+ T cell isolation kit. The absence of prior SARS-CoV-2 infection in healthy vaccine recipients was confirmed by negative nucleocapsid antibodies before and after vaccination. No antigen has been assigned to these receptors. Libraries were made using the immunoSEQ multiplex PCR assay. Drawn from immuneACCESS, this table holds only the in-frame rearrangements with V and J called that TCRdb kept. Clones are partly lost; checked studies trace under half to an unresolved V gene and leave the rest unexplained. The sample table holds about 73,000 clones, of which roughly 74% were seen once. About 2.9% of the sample rests with the top ten.

Sequences were derived from CD4+ T cells from PBMCs cultured with HCoV-NL63 spike peptides, sampled before COVID-19 vaccination. The sample's cell subset or site label is to be understood as: HCoV-NL63 spike overlapping peptide pool stimulation. Receptor source: a human donor who received a COVID-19 vaccine.

This sequence joins TRBV21-1 and TRBJ2-6; no check of the table's D call, TRBD1, against the DNA was made. TRBV21-1 is labeled a pseudogene. CDR3 length equals 15 residues. CDR3 in amino acids: CASSKDRGGANVLTF. CDR3 DNA sequence: TGTGCCAGCAGCAAAGACAGGGGTGGGGCCAACGTCCTGACTTTC.

Turning to this clone: Other DNA sequences in the same sample also yield this CDR3. V and J are TRBV28 and TRBJ1-2; no clear D. V was cut by 3 bases and J by 4 bases, with 6 bases left in between. Germline CDR1 reads MDHEN; CDR2 reads SYDVKM. CDR3 length: 12 amino acids. The CDR3 loop is CASSLGGYGYTF. CDR3 bases: TGTGCCAGCAGTTTGGGTGGCTATGGCTACACCTTC.